This T cell receptor beta chain was found in a study of blood T cell repertoires in COVID-19. Overall study context: Samples of COVID-19 (acute and convalescent) were obtained from the United States, Italy and Spain. Sample material is recorded as cDNA or gDNA derived from T cells, B-cell-depleted T cells, or PBMCs.

Germline lookup yields CDR1 LNHNV and CDR2 YYDKDF (reference sequence). V lost 1 base and J lost 4, with 10 bases in between. The CDR3 totals 14 residues. In the study's own analysis: For nucleated cells, counts were estimated from reference gene primer amplification. Produced via immunoSEQ multiplex PCR; TCRdb's table is partial and in-frame only. V and J calls and clone size follow that table, whereas D and trimming were derived from the DNA. Among about 250,000 clones listed, over 75% were seen once. The rearrangement links TRBV15 to TRBJ1-2, with a tentative D call TRBD1 (5 bases). The sample consisted of PBMCs or T cells enriched from blood (not recorded which). The TCR was taken from a woman between 45 and 60 years old with acute COVID-19. In nucleotides, the CDR3 is TGTGCCACCAGCAGAGTCGGCGGGACCTATGGCTACACCTTC. This encodes CATSRVGGTYGYTF.